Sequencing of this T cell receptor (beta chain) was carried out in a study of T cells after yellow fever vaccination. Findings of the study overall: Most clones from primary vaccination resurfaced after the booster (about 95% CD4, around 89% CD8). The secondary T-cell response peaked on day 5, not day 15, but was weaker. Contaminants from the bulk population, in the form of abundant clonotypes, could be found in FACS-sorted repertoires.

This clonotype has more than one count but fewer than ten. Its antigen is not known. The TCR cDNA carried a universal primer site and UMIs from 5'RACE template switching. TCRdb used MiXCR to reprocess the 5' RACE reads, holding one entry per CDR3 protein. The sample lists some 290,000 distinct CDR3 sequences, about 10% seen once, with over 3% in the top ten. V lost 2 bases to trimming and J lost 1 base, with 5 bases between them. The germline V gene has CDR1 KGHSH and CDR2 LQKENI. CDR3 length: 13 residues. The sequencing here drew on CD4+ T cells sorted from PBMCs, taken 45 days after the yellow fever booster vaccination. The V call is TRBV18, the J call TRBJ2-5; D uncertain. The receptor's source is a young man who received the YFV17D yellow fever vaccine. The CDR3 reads CASSPSSQETQYF. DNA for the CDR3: TGTGCCAGCTCACCAAGCTCCCAAGAGACCCAGTACTTC.